This T cell receptor beta chain was observed in a study of OX40 agonist ivuxolimab in advanced cancers. V was trimmed by 5 bases and J by 0 bases, leaving 20 bases between them. CDR1 is SGHKS and CDR2 is YYEKEE in the germline V gene (reference sequence). The CDR3 is 17 residues long. Clones were read by immunoSEQ multiplex PCR, and TCRdb kept only the in-frame ones, dropping some. The repertoire includes about 63,000 clones, 87% of them detected once, and about 0.63% sits in the top ten. This clone was detected once. This specimen was CD4+ or CD8+ T cells sorted from blood, taken in a trial of the OX40 agonist ivuxolimab. The origin of this receptor is an adult with an advanced solid tumor such as melanoma, head and neck, liver or kidney cancer. This sequence joins TRBV5-5 and TRBJ1-1, with D maybe TRBD1 (6 bases). The CDR3 DNA sequence: TGTGCCAGCAGTCAAATCACGACCGGGACATTGAACACTGAAGCTTTCTTT. This translates into CASSQITTGTLNTEAFF.